Listed below are T cell receptor beta chains from one sample, sequenced in a study of technical replicates of blood from a handful of donors. Using immunoSEQ multiplex PCR, the repertoire was profiled, and TCRdb retains in-frame clones only, with some absent. The sample holds 35,000 to 50,000 clones, approximately 96% seen once. Sample: T cells isolated from PBMCs. These TCRs come from a human donor in good health. Both conserved end residues are part of each CDR3. A D gene is named only where the DNA matches it firmly. Size values are once, few and many counts, or a class for expanded clones, and some rows have none.

j_gene | d_gene | v_gene | abundance | CDR3nt | CDR3aa
TRBJ1-2 | - | TRBV11-1 | - | TGTGCCAGCAGCCCCAGGGGAGACACTAACTATGGCTACACCTTC | CASSPRGDTNYGYTF
TRBJ2-1 | TRBD1 | TRBV5-4 | - | TGTGCCAGCAGAACCGGGACAGGGCTTTTCGATGAGCAGTTCTTC | CASRTGTGLFDEQFF
TRBJ2-7 | - | TRBV5-4 | few | TGTGCCAGCAGCTCGAAAGGACAGCTCTACGAGCAGTACTTC | CASSSKGQLYEQYF
TRBJ2-2 | TRBD1 | TRBV19 | - | TGTGCCAGCCAGGACAGGCTAGCGAACACCGGGGAGCTGTTTTTT | CASQDRLANTGELFF
TRBJ2-7 | - | TRBV5-4 | - | TGTGCCAGCAGCTCGGTTTACGAGCAGTACTTC | CASSSVYEQYF
TRBJ1-1 | - | TRBV27 | - | TGTGCCAGCAGTTTATATTCAGTGGTAAACACTGAAGCTTTCTTT | CASSLYSVVNTEAFF
TRBJ1-1 | - | TRBV6-5 | - | TGTGCCAGCAGTTACAGGGAGTACGTGGCTGAAGCTTTCTTT | CASSYREYVAEAFF
TRBJ2-7 | TRBD1 | TRBV29-1 | - | TGCAGCGTTCTCCCGGTACAGGGGTTTTACGAGCAGTACTTC | CSVLPVQGFYEQYF
TRBJ2-3 | TRBD2 | TRBV28 | - | TGTGCCAGCAGTTTACTCGCGGGAGCGATAGATACGCAGTATTTT | CASSLLAGAIDTQYF
TRBJ1-4 | - | TRBV5-1 | - | TGCGCCAGCAGCTTGGCCTCAGGGAATGAAAAACTGTTTTTT | CASSLASGNEKLFF
TRBJ2-2 | - | TRBV11-2 | once | TGTGCCAGCAGCTTAATCCGCACCGGGGAGCTGTTTTTT | CASSLIRTGELFF
TRBJ2-5 | TRBD2 | TRBV14 | - | TGTGCCAGCAGCCAAGGACTAGCGGGGATTCAAGAGACCCAGTACTTC | CASSQGLAGIQETQYF